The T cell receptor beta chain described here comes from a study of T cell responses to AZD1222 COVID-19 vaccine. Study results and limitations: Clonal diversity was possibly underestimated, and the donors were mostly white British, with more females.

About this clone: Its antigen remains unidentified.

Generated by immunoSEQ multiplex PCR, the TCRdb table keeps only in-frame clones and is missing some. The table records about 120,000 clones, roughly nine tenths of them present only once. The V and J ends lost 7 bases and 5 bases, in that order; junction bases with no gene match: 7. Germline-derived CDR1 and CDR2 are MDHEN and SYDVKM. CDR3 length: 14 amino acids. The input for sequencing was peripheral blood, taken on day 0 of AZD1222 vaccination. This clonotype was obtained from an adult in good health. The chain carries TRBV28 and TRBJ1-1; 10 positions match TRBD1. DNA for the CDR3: TGTGCCAGCACCCTTCCGGGACAGGGGACTGAAGCTTTCTTT. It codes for CASTLPGQGTEAFF. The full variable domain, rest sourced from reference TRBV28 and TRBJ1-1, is DVKVTQSSRYLVKRTGEKVFLECVQDMDHENMFWYRQDPGLGLRLIYFSYDVKMKEKGDIPEGYSVSREKKERFSLILESASTNQTSMYLCASTLPGQGTEAFFGQGTRLTVV.